One and the same sample provided the 28 T cell receptor beta chains below, sequenced in a study of cytomegalovirus exposure and HLA in healthy donors. The study ran its PCR with 60 Vbeta and 13 Jbeta primers. Sequencing used immunoSEQ multiplex PCR; TCRdb keeps in-frame clones, though not all of them. The sample lists approximately 93,000 clones, roughly four fifths occurring once. The sample consisted of PBMCs. The receptors derive from a man in his forties or fifties in good health and CMV-seronegative.

This chain uses TRBV9 with TRBJ2-3; TRBD2 aligns across 10 bases. Germline CDR1 reads SGDLS; CDR2 reads YYNGEE. Trimming cost V 0 bases and J 3 bases; bases outside gene matches: 1. This CDR3 contains 15 residues. The CDR3, as DNA: TGTGCCAGCAGCGTAGAAGCGGGAGGGACAGATACGCAGTATTTT. Translating it yields CASSVEAGGTDTQYF.

This clone turned up a few times. V usage is TRBV7-6 and J usage is TRBJ2-7; 12 bases line up with TRBD2. Germline V gene sequence: CDR1 SGHVS, CDR2 FNYEAQ. Trimming took 5 bases from V and 12 from J; bases not matched to a gene: 14. This CDR3 region has 15 residues. CDR3 loop: CASSPQKGLAGGPYF. The CDR3 DNA is TGTGCCAGCAGCCCACAAAAGGGGCTAGCGGGAGGGCCGTACTTC.

V is TRBV28 and J is TRBJ2-5, with 9 nucleotides matching TRBD2. The CDR3 contains 15 residues. V lost 8 bases to trimming and J lost 1 base; unmatched junction nucleotides: 8. Germline-derived CDR1 and CDR2 are MDHEN and SYDVKM. The CDR3 nucleotides are TGTGCCAGCGCCCTCCAACTAGCGGGCCAAGAGACCCAGTACTTC. Protein sequence: CASALQLAGQETQYF.

The rearrangement uses TRBV11-1 and TRBJ2-5; the D gene is possibly TRBD2 (6 bases). V gave up 4 bases and J gave up 3 bases, with 12 bases separating them. CDR1 SGHAT and CDR2 FQDESV come from the germline V gene (reference sequence). This CDR3 region has 14 residues. CDR3 nucleotide sequence: TGTGCCAGCAGCTCTCCGGGACTCAAAGAGACCCAGTACTTC. It specifies CASSSPGLKETQYF.

The V and J genes are TRBV25-1 and TRBJ1-2, with a weak D call TRBD1 (6 bases). V was pared by 0 bases and J by 6 bases, with 14 bases between. From germline, CDR1 is MGHDK and CDR2 SYGVNS. The CDR3 sequence is 15 residues long. The CDR3 nucleotides are TGTGCCAGCAGTGAATACGGCGGGGGCTGGAATGGCTACACCTTC. As protein: CASSEYGGGWNGYTF.

V gene TRBV5-1 combines with J gene TRBJ2-3; 14 positions match TRBD2. Germline V gene sequence: CDR1 SGHRS, CDR2 YFSETQ. Trimming took 2 bases from V and 13 from J; bases not matched to a gene: 9. This CDR3 is 15 amino acids long. The CDR3 DNA reads as TGCGCCAGCAGCTTCGGGACTAGCGGGAGTCAATTGGAGTATTTT. Amino acids: CASSFGTSGSQLEYF. The entire variable domain, with the rest obtained from reference TRBV5-1 and TRBJ2-3, is as follows: KAGVTQTPRYLIKTRGQQVTLSCSPISGHRSVSWYQQTPGQGLQFLFEYFSETQRNKGNFPGRFSGRQFSNSRSEMNVSTLELGDSALYLCASSFGTSGSQLEYFGPGTRLTVL.

CDR3 loop: CASSFGVGSTEAFF. The CDR3 coding sequence is TGTGCCAGCAGCTTCGGGGTCGGGTCCACTGAAGCTTTCTTT. The rearrangement joins TRBV7-2 to TRBJ1-1; no clear D gene. Germline CDR1 SGHTA, CDR2 FQGNSA. Trimming left V 3 bases short and J 4 bases short, with 12 bases between. This CDR3 has 14 amino acids. Combining the CDR3 with reference TRBV7-2 and TRBJ1-1 gives the whole variable domain GAGVSQSPSNKVTEKGKDVELRCDPISGHTALYWYRQSLGQGLEFLIYFQGNSAPDKSGLPSDRFSAERTGGSVSTLTIQRTQQEDSAVYLCASSFGVGSTEAFFGQGTRLTVV.

To note about this clone: Lacking the conserved final phenylalanine or tryptophan, this CDR3 likely reflects a read error. The V and J genes are TRBV5-4 and TRBJ2-6, with 8 bases aligning to TRBD1. Germline V gene lookup returns CDR1 SGHNT and CDR2 YYREEE (reference sequence). The length of the CDR3 is 17 residues. Losses at the gene ends were 4 bases for V and 0 bases for J; bases not matched to a gene: 6. CDR3 region: CASSGRTGPSGANVLTL. The DNA of the CDR3 is TGTGCCAGCAGCGGGAGGACAGGGCCCTCTGGGGCCAACGTCCTGACTCTC.

This sequence joins TRBV5-6 and TRBJ1-1; D call uncertain. The CDR3 is made up of 13 amino acids. Trimming removed 0 bases from V and 3 bases from J, with 6 bases in between. Germline CDR1 reads SGHDT; CDR2 reads YYEEEE. CDR3: CASSLDSYTEAFF. The CDR3 coding sequence is TGTGCCAGCAGCTTGGACAGTTACACTGAAGCTTTCTTT.

The rearrangement links TRBV5-1 to TRBJ2-5, with 9 bases that match TRBD1. This CDR3 comprises 15 residues. Germline V gives CDR1 SGHRS, CDR2 YFSETQ. V was pared by 4 bases and J by 5 bases, with 9 bases of the junction left unmatched. The CDR3 DNA is TGCGCCAGCAGCCTACAGGGGGCCGGGGTGGAGACCCAGTACTTC. Translated, it gives CASSLQGAGVETQYF.

The V gene is TRBV7-9, the J gene TRBJ2-1; TRBD2 matches 9 bases. The CDR3 spans 16 residues. Trimming at V came to 4 bases and at J to 7 bases, leaving 11 bases not matched to a gene. CDR1 is SEHNR, CDR2 FQNEAQ, per germline (reference sequence). The CDR3 coding sequence is TGTGCCAGCAGCTCCCGACTAGCGGCTCCCGGGAATGAGCAGTTCTTC. Translation gives CASSSRLAAPGNEQFF.

The chain uses TRBV20-1 and TRBJ2-7; D may be TRBD2 (5 bases). Trimming removed 3 bases at V and 3 bases at J, with 6 bases between. Germline lookup yields CDR1 DFQATT and CDR2 SNEGSKA (reference sequence). The CDR3 spans 11 residues. In DNA form, the CDR3 reads TGCAGTGCTAGGGAGGACTACGAGCAGTACTTC. Its protein product is CSAREDYEQYF.

This clone is a singleton in its sample. This chain joins TRBV7-8 and TRBJ2-2; no clear D. The V end was cut by 3 bases, the J end by 6 bases, with 14 bases between. CDR1 and CDR2 (germline): SGHVS, FQNEAQ. The CDR3 loop spans 15 amino acids. The CDR3 bases are TGTGCCAGCAGCTTTCGTCCCCCCCTCCCCGGGGAGCTGTTTTTT. Its translation is CASSFRPPLPGELFF. The full variable domain, with the rest looked up from reference TRBV7-8 and TRBJ2-2, is GAGVSQSPRYKVAKRGQDVALRCDPISGHVSLFWYQQALGQGPEFLTYFQNEAQLDKSGLPSDRFFAERPEGSVSTLKIQRTQQEDSAVYLCASSFRPPLPGELFFGEGSRLTVL.

This clone appeared a few times. The J gene is TRBJ2-5, the V gene TRBV28, with TRBD1 as a possible D gene (5 bases). The germline gives CDR1 MDHEN, CDR2 SYDVKM. Trimming stripped 3 bases from V and 5 bases from J, with 13 bases between. The CDR3 covers 14 residues. CDR3 coding DNA: TGTGCCAGCAGTTTCGACAGCCTCCGGGAGACCCAGTACTTC. Amino acids: CASSFDSLRETQYF.

This chain joins TRBV19 and TRBJ2-1; a possible D gene is TRBD1 (8 bases). V lost 3 bases and J lost 7, with 22 bases in between. The length of the CDR3 is 17 residues. CDR1 and CDR2 (germline): LNHDA, SQIVND (reference sequence). Written as DNA, the CDR3 is TGTGCCAGTAGTATCCCATCACAGGGGGGAGGGGGTAATGAGCAGTTCTTC. Translation gives CASSIPSQGGGGNEQFF.

The V and J genes are TRBV7-9 and TRBJ2-5; D perhaps matches TRBD1 (5 bases). V was pared by 2 bases and J by 5 bases, with 6 bases between. Germline CDR1 SEHNR, CDR2 FQNEAQ (reference sequence). CDR3 length: 12 residues. CDR3 nucleotide sequence: TGTGCCAGCAGCTTATCAGGGGAGACCCAGTACTTC. Protein sequence: CASSLSGETQYF.

This chain links TRBV11-2 with TRBJ2-1; D remains unclear. This CDR3 spans 16 amino acids. The germline V gene encodes CDR1 SGHAT and CDR2 FQNNGV. The ends were cut back, 5 bases at V and 0 bases at J, with 14 bases in the middle. In nucleotides, the CDR3 is TGTGCCAGCAGCGAACTCATTAGAAGCTCCTACAATGAGCAGTTCTTC. As protein: CASSELIRSSYNEQFF.

This sequence joins TRBV19 and TRBJ2-1; 9 nucleotides line up with TRBD2. After removal of 7 bases from V and 4 bases from J, the junction contained 8 bases not matched to a gene. There are 15 residues in the CDR3. Per the germline V gene, CDR1 is LNHDA and CDR2 is SQIVND (reference sequence). The CDR3 DNA reads TGTGCCAGTACCCCCGGGACTAGCATATACAATGAGCAGTTCTTC. This gives the protein CASTPGTSIYNEQFF.

The rearrangement links TRBV28 to TRBJ1-3; unclear D gene. V lost 10 bases, J lost 0 bases, and 10 bases lay in between. Germline V CDR1 and CDR2: MDHEN, SYDVKM. There are 13 residues in the CDR3. The CDR3 region has the DNA TGTGCCACTCTCACTTCCTCTGGAAACACCATATATTTT. Its protein product is CATLTSSGNTIYF.

The genes are TRBV5-1 and TRBJ2-5; 8 bases map to TRBD2. The CDR3 has 15 amino acids. V shed 0 bases and J 8 bases; nucleotides not matched to a gene: 9. Germline CDR1 reads SGHRS; CDR2 reads YFSETQ. CDR3 DNA: TGCGCCAGCAGCTTGGCCGCTAGCCGGGGGGGCACCCAGTACTTC. It translates to CASSLAASRGGTQYF. Complete variable domain (other parts from reference TRBV5-1 and TRBJ2-5): KAGVTQTPRYLIKTRGQQVTLSCSPISGHRSVSWYQQTPGQGLQFLFEYFSETQRNKGNFPGRFSGRQFSNSRSEMNVSTLELGDSALYLCASSLAASRGGTQYFGPGTRLLVL.

The chain is built from TRBV27 and TRBJ1-1; D not resolved. The CDR3 is 13 amino acids. V lost 5 bases, J lost 8 bases, and 15 bases lay in between. Germline loops: CDR1 MNHEY, CDR2 SMNVEV (reference sequence). This chain's CDR3 is CASSPQVEGEAFF. The CDR3 coding sequence is TGTGCCAGCAGTCCCCAGGTCGAAGGAGAAGCTTTCTTT.

The chain joins TRBV5-1 to TRBJ1-3; the match to TRBD1 covers 7 bases. Per the germline V gene, CDR1 is SGHRS and CDR2 is YFSETQ. V gave up 2 bases and J gave up 4 bases; unmatched junction bases: 3. The CDR3 loop spans 14 amino acids. DNA for the CDR3: TGCGCCAGCAGCTTAGGGGGCGCGGGAAACACCATATATTTT. Translated, it gives CASSLGGAGNTIYF.

V and J are TRBV9 and TRBJ1-2; D might be TRBD1 (6 bases). V was shortened by 7 bases and J by 5 bases, with 9 bases between the two germline ends. Germline V lookup: CDR1 SGDLS, CDR2 YYNGEE. CDR3 size: 11 residues. The CDR3 DNA sequence: TGTGCCAGCTACGGACAGTATGGCTACACCTTC. The encoded protein is CASYGQYGYTF.

In this sample, this clone turned up a few times. The CDR3 DNA follows: TGCAGCGTGAGGGGGATAGGGACAGATACGCAGTATTTT. Residues: CSVRGIGTDTQYF. The rearrangement uses TRBV29-1 and TRBJ2-3; D perhaps matches TRBD1 (6 bases). Germline-derived CDR1 and CDR2 are SQVTM and ANQGSEA. The CDR3 length is 13 residues. Trimming stripped 6 bases from V and 3 bases from J, with 13 bases between.

The CDR3 coding sequence is TGTGCCATCAGTGAGTCAGACAGACAAGAGACCCAGTACTTC. As protein: CAISESDRQETQYF. The rearrangement joins TRBV10-3 to TRBJ2-5; D is perhaps TRBD1 (5 bases). Deletions cut 0 bases from V and 2 bases from J, with 7 bases between. CDR1 is ENHRY and CDR2 is SYGVKD in the germline V gene. CDR3 length equals 14 residues.

This chain uses TRBV28 with TRBJ1-1; the D is unclear. The V end lost 5 bases, the J end lost 5 bases, and 12 bases lay between the germline ends. Germline V gene lookup returns CDR1 MDHEN and CDR2 SYDVKM. The CDR3 covers 13 residues. CDR3 sequence: CASSASSRTEAFF. Here the CDR3 DNA reads TGTGCCAGCAGTGCCTCGAGTCGGACTGAAGCTTTCTTT.

Worth noting for this clone: One junction end disagrees with the germline gene, perhaps due to a read error. The chain recombines TRBV7-7 with TRBJ2-2; 7 positions agree with TRBD1. From germline, CDR1 is SSHAT and CDR2 FNYEAQ (reference sequence). The CDR3 has 17 amino acids. CDR3 sequence reads: CASSFATGAGNTGELFF. Here the CDR3 DNA reads TGTGCTAGCAGCTTCGCTACAGGGGCGGGCAACACCGGGGAGCTGTTTTTT.

The CDR3 loop is CASSPRGAGAKNIQYF. The CDR3 DNA reads TGTGCCAGCAGTCCCCGGGGAGCGGGAGCCAAAAACATTCAGTACTTC. The chain joins TRBV27 to TRBJ2-4; D perhaps matches TRBD2 (6 bases). This CDR3 has 16 amino acids. Germline V CDR1 and CDR2: MNHEY, SMNVEV (reference sequence). Trimming removed 5 bases at V and 0 bases at J, with 14 bases between.